A selection of T cell receptor beta chains follows, all from one sample in a study of T and B cells in COVID-19 patients. TCRdb re-derived calls from the multiplex PCR reads in MiXCR, one entry per CDR3 protein. The data contain approximately 15,000 distinct CDR3 sequences, under 30% of them singletons. Sequencing was done on a sample of blood. Receptor source: a human donor who had recovered from COVID-19. Both conserved end residues are part of each CDR3.

v_gene	j_gene	CDR3aa
TRBV6-5	TRBJ2-3	CASSYSTSTDTQYF
TRBV7-9	TRBJ2-7	CASSVRSGEQYF
TRBV29-1	TRBJ1-2	CSVGPDHLADGYTF
TRBV30	TRBJ2-2	CAWIRVATGELFF
TRBV5-6	TRBJ1-1	CASSLGQGYPEAFF
TRBV29-1	TRBJ1-1	CSVAQGATGEAFF
TRBV5-6	TRBJ1-2	CASYHWTRELYTF
TRBV27	TRBJ2-1	CASSRRSNEQFF
TRBV13	TRBJ2-5	CASTSGNPGETQYF
TRBV27	TRBJ2-1	CASSLAGEYEQFF
TRBV18	TRBJ2-7	CASSLSAEGTYEQYF
TRBV5-6	TRBJ1-4	CASSWGQLENKKLFF
TRBV7-2	TRBJ2-3	CASSSPGLALDTQYF
TRBV19	TRBJ2-3	CASSLDRAIGTDTQYF
TRBV29-1	TRBJ1-1	CSVRTGEAFF
TRBV5-1	TRBJ2-5	CASSQGETQYF
TRBV30	TRBJ2-7	CAWRTPGTGGHYEQYF
TRBV5-6	TRBJ1-5	CASSFFNGNQPQHF
TRBV11-3	TRBJ2-3	CASSPSGPDTQYF
TRBV12-3/TRBV12-4	TRBJ2-7	CASGIRRMALHEQYF
TRBV27	TRBJ1-2	CASSSNLGQGHYGYTF
TRBV18	TRBJ2-1	CASSPPGQLYNEQFF
TRBV5-4	TRBJ2-7	CASSSPTAGSDYEQYF
TRBV11-3	TRBJ2-3	CASSLGLAGTTDTQYF
TRBV6-5	TRBJ2-5	CASSYLSRVETQYF
TRBV12-3/TRBV12-4	TRBJ1-4	CASTNELGKLFF
TRBV11-3	TRBJ2-3	CASSRPTGQTDTQYF